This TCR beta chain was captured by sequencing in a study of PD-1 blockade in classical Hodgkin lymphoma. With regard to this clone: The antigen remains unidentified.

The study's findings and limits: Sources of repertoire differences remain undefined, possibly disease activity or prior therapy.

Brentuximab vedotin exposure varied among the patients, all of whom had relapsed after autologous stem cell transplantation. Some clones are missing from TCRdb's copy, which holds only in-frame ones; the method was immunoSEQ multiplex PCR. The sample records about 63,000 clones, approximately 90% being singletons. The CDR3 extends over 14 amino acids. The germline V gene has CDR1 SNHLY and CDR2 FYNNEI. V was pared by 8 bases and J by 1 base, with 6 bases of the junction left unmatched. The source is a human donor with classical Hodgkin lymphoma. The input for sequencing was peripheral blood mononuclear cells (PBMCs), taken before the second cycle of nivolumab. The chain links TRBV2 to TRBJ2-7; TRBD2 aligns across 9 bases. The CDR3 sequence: CASLRLAESYEQYF. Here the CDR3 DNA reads TGTGCCAGCCTCCGACTAGCGGAGTCCTACGAGCAGTACTTC.